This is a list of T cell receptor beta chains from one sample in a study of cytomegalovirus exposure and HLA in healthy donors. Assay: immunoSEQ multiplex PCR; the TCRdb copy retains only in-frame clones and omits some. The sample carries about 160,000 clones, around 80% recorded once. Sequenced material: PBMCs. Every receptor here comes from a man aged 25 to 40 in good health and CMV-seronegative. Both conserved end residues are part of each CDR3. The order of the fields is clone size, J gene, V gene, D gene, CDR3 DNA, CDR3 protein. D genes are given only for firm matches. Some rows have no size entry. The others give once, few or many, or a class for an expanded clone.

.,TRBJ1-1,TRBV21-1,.,TGTGCCAGCAGCAAAGCGGAGGAACAGGGAAACACTGAAGCTTTCTTT,CASSKAEEQGNTEAFF
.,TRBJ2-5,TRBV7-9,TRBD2,TGTGCCAGCAGCCGAGCGGGGAACCAAGAGACCCAGTACTTC,CASSRAGNQETQYF
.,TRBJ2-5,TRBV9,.,TGTGCCAGCAGCGTAGCGCCCTGGCTTCAAGAGACCCAGTACTTC,CASSVAPWLQETQYF
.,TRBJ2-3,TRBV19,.,TGTGCCAGTAGTCACAGGGGGGGGCTCAACACAGATACGCAGTATTTT,CASSHRGGLNTDTQYF
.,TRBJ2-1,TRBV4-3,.,TGCGCCAGCAGCCGGCGAGTGGGGGGCAATGAGCAGTTCTTC,CASSRRVGGNEQFF
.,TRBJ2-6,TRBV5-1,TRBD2,TGCGCCAGCAGCTTGGAAGTGTCCGGGGGGATTTCCTCTGGGGCCAACGTCCTGACTTTC,CASSLEVSGGISSGANVLTF
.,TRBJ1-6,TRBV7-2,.,TGTGCCAGCAGCTTAGTACAGCCCTCGAATTCACCCCTCCACTTT,CASSLVQPSNSPLHF
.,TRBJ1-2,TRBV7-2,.,TGTGCCAGCAGCTTAAAAAGGGACAAGTCTTACTATGGCTACACCTTC,CASSLKRDKSYYGYTF
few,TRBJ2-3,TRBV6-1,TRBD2,TGTGCCAGCAGTGGCTTGGTGGGGGGGGCAGATACGCAGTATTTT,CASSGLVGGADTQYF
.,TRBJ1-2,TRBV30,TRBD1,TGTGCCTGGAGCCTAGGGACAGGGGTTAACTATGGCTACACCTTC,CAWSLGTGVNYGYTF
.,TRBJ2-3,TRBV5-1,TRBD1,TGCGCCAGCAGCCTACAGGGGGGCGGCACAGATACGCAGTATTTT,CASSLQGGGTDTQYF
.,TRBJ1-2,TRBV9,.,TGTGCCAGCAGCGTAGATCCTCAGGGCGGAACCTATGGCTACACCTTC,CASSVDPQGGTYGYTF
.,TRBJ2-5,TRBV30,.,TGTGCCTGGAGTCCTCAGGGGAGAGAGACCCAGTACTTC,CAWSPQGRETQYF
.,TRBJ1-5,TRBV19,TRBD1,TGTGCCAGTAAGGACAGGGGGCTTTGGAATCAGCCCCAGCATTTT,CASKDRGLWNQPQHF
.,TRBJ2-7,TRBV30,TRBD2,TGTGCCTGGATCCGCCCGACTAGCGAATCCTACGAGCAGTACTTC,CAWIRPTSESYEQYF
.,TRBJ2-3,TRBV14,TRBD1,TGTGCCAGCGCCTCAGTGGCAGGGGGCGGAGATACGCAGTATTTT,CASASVAGGGDTQYF
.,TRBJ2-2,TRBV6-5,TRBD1,TGTGCCAGCAGACTGGGACAGGGGATCGGGGAGCTGTTTTTT,CASRLGQGIGELFF
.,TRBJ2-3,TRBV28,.,TGTGCCAGCAGTTTTAGCAGGGGTACAGATACGCAGTATTTT,CASSFSRGTDTQYF
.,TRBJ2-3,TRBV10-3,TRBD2,TGTGCCATCGTACCCTCTAGCGGCGTTAGCACAGATACGCAGTATTTT,CAIVPSSGVSTDTQYF
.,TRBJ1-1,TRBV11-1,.,TGTGCCAGCAGCTTAGGTGGGGGACTAATCGGGCGAATCGCTTTCTTT,CASSLGGGLIGRIAFF
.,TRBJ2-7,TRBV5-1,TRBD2,TGCGCCAGCAGCACGACTAGCGGGTCATTAAGGGACTTC,CASSTTSGSLRDF
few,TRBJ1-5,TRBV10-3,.,TGTGCCACCGGGGGGAATCAGCCCCAGCATTTT,CATGGNQPQHF
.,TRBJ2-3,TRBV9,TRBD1,TGTGCCAGCAGCCCACGGACAGGGGTAGCAGATACGCAGTATTTT,CASSPRTGVADTQYF
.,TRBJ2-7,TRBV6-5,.,TGTGCCAGCAGCGAGGAGGGAGCTGACGAGCAGTACTTC,CASSEEGADEQYF
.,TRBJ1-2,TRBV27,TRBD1,TGTGCCAGCGCTACCGGGACAGGGAAAGGCTACACCTTC,CASATGTGKGYTF
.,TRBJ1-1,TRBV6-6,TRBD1,TGTGCCAGCAGTGAGGGGGCGAACACTGAAGCTTTCTTT,CASSEGANTEAFF
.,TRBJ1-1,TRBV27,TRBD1,TGTGCCAGCAGTTTATACCGAACTACAGGGGAAACTGAAGCTTTCTTT,CASSLYRTTGETEAFF
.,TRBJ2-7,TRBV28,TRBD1,TGTGCCAGCCTCCCCCATGACAGGGGTTACGAGCAGTACTTC,CASLPHDRGYEQYF
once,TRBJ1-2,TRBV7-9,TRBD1,TGTTCCAGCAGCCTCGGGACAGCCTTTAACTATGGCTACACCTTC,CSSSLGTAFNYGYTF
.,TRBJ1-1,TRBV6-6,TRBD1,TGTGCCAGCAGTTATTCCAGGGGGGCAACTGAAGCTTTCTTT,CASSYSRGATEAFF
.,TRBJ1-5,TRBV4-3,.,TGCGCCAGCAGCCAGACAGGTGCTATCGGTCAGCCCCAGCATTTT,CASSQTGAIGQPQHF
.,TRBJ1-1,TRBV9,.,TGTGCCAGCAGCGTAGAGGCAGGGGTTATGAACACTGAAGCTTTCTTT,CASSVEAGVMNTEAFF
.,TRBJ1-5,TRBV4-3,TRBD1,TGCGCCAGCAGCGGAGGGACAGGGTGGTTCAATCAGCCCCAGCATTTT,CASSGGTGWFNQPQHF
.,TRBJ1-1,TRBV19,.,TGTGCCAGTAGTATCGGGTCAGCGTATGAAGCTTTCTTT,CASSIGSAYEAFF
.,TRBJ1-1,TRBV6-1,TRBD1,TGTGCCAGCAGTGATGGACAGGGGAGATCTGAAGCTTTCTTT,CASSDGQGRSEAFF
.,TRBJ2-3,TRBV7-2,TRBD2,TGTGCCAGCAGCTTTGGACTAGCGGGAGGAAATACGCAGTATTTT,CASSFGLAGGNTQYF
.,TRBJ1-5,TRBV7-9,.,TGTGCCAGCAGCCCGACAGAAATTAATCAGCCCCAGCATTTT,CASSPTEINQPQHF
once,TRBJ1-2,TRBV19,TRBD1,TGTGCCAGTAACCCTTCGGGACAGCCCTCGAGTGGCTACACCTTC,CASNPSGQPSSGYTF
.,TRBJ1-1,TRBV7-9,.,TGTGCCAGCAGCTCAGGCAGGACTGAAGCTTTCTTT,CASSSGRTEAFF
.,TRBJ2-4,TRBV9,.,TGTGCCAGCAGCTCATCCGGGACATTTCAGTACTTC,CASSSSGTFQYF
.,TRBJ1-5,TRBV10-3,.,TGTGCCATCAGGGAGGACACCCAGGGGTGTCCCCAGCATTTT,CAIREDTQGCPQHF
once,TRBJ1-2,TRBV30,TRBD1,TGTGCCTGGAGTCCCCGAGGGACAGGTTATGGCTACACCTTC,CAWSPRGTGYGYTF
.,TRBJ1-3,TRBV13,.,TGTGCCAGCAGTTTTCTGGAGGGGTTCTCTGGAAACACCATATATTTT,CASSFLEGFSGNTIYF
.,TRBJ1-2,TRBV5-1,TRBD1,TGCGCCGGCAGACAAATCGACAGGGACAATGGCTACACCTTC,CAGRQIDRDNGYTF
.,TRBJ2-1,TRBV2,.,TGTGCCAGCATGTCGTCCGGGGAGCAGTTCTTC,CASMSSGEQFF
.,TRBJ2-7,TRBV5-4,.,TGTGCCAGCAGCCTAGACAGACACTCCGAGCAGTACTTC,CASSLDRHSEQYF
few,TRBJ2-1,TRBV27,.,TGTGCCAGCAGTTTGTCTCTGGGGCAGAATGAGCAGTTCTTC,CASSLSLGQNEQFF
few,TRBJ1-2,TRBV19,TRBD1,TGTGCCAGTAGTATACGGGACAGCCTATTCTATGGCTACACCTTC,CASSIRDSLFYGYTF
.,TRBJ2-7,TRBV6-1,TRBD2,TGTGCCAGCAGTGAGCCCCGAGCGGGAGGACCCTACGAGCAGTACTTC,CASSEPRAGGPYEQYF
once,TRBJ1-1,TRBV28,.,TGTGCCAGCAGTGTTGACAGGAACACTGAAGCTTTCTTT,CASSVDRNTEAFF